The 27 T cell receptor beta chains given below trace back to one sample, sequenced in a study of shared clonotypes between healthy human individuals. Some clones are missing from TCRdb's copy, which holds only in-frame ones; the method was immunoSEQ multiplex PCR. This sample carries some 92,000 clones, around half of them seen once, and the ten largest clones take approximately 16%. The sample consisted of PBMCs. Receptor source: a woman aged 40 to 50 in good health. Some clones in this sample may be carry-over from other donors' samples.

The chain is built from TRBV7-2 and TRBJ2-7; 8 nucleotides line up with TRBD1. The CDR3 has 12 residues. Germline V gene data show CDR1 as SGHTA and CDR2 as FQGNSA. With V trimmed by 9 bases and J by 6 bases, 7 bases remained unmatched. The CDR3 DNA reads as TGTGCCAGTAACAGGGGGGCCCGCGAGCAGTACTTC. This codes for CASNRGAREQYF.

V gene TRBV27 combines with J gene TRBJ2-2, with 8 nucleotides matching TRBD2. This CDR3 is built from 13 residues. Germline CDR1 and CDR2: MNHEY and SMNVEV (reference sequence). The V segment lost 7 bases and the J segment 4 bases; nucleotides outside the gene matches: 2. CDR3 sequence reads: CASTSGRTGELFF. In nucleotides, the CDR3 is TGTGCCAGCACTAGCGGGCGCACCGGGGAGCTGTTTTTT.

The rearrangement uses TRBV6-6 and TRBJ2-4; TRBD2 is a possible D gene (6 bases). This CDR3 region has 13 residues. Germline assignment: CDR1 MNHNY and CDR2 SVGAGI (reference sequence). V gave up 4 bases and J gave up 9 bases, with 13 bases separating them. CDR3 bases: TGTGCCAGCAGTTCGGGTGGGGGGACCATTCAGTACTTC. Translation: CASSSGGGTIQYF.

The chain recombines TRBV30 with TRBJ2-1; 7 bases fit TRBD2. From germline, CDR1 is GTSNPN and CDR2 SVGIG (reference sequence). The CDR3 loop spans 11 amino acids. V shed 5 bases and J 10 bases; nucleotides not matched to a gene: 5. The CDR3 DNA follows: TGTGCCTGGGGGAGGGCGGGAGAGCAGTTCTTC. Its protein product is CAWGRAGEQFF.

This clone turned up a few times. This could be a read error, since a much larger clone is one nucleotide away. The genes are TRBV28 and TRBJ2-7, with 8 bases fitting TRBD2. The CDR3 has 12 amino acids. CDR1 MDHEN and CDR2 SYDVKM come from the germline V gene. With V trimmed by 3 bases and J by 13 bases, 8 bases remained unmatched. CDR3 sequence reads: CASSFGSGGSYF. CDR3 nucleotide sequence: TGTGCCAGCAGTTTTGGGAGCGGGGGTTCTTACTTC. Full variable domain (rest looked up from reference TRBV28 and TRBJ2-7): DVKVTQSSRYLVKRTGEKVFLECVQDMDHENMFWYRQDPGLGLRLIYFSYDVKMKEKGDIPEGYSVSREKKERFSLILESASTNQTSMYLCASSFGSGGSYFGPGTRLTVT.

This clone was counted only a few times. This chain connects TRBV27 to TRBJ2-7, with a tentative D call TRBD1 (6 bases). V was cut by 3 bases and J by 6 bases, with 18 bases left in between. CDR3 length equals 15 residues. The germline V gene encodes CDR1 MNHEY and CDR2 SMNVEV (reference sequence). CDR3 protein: CASSFPPRGPTEQYF. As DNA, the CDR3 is TGTGCCAGCAGTTTCCCTCCCAGGGGCCCCACCGAGCAGTACTTC.

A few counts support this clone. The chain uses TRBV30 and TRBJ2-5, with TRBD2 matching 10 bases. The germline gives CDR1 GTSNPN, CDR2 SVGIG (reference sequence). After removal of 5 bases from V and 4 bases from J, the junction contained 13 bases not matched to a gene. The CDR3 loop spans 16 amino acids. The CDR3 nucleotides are TGTGCCTGGGACGTACGAAGCAGCGGGAGGGGAGAGACCCAGTACTTC. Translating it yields CAWDVRSSGRGETQYF. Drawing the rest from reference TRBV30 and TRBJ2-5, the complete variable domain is SQTIHQWPATLVQPVGSPLSLECTVEGTSNPNLYWYRQAAGRGLQLLFYSVGIGQISSEVPQNLSASRPQDRQFILSSKKLLLSDSGFYLCAWDVRSSGRGETQYFGPGTRLLVL.

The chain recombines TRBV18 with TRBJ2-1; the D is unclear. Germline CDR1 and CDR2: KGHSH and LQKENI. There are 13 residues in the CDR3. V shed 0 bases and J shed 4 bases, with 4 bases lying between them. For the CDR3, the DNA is TGTGCCAGCTCACCACCGGTTTACAATGAGCAGTTCTTC. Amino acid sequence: CASSPPVYNEQFF.

The CDR3 DNA is TGCAGCGTTGGAGACAGGGTGCAGCCCCAGCATTTT. This sequence encodes CSVGDRVQPQHF. The rearrangement joins TRBV29-1 to TRBJ1-5; 7 positions agree with TRBD1. Trimming took 4 bases from V and 7 from J; bases not matched to a gene: 4. Per germline, CDR1 SQVTM and CDR2 ANQGSEA. The CDR3 has 12 residues.

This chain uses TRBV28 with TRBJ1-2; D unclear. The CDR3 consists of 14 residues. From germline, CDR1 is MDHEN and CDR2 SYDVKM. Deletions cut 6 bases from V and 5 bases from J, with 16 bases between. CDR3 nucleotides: TGTGCCAGCAGCGTTAAGGTTACCAATTATGGCTACACCTTC. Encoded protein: CASSVKVTNYGYTF.

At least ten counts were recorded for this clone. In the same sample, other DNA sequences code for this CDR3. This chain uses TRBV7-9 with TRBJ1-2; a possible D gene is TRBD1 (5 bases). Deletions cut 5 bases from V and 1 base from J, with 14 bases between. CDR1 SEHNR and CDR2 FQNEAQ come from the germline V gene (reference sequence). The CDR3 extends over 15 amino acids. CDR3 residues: CASSPRQKVNYGYTF. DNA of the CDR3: TGTGCCAGCAGCCCTAGACAGAAGGTTAACTATGGCTACACCTTC.

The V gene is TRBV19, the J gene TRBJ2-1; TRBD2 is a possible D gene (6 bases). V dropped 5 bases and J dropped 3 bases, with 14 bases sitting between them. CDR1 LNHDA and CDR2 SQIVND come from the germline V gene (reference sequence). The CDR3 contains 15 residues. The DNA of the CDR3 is TGTGCCAGTAGTGTCGCTAGCGAAGTCTACAATGAGCAGTTCTTC. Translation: CASSVASEVYNEQFF.

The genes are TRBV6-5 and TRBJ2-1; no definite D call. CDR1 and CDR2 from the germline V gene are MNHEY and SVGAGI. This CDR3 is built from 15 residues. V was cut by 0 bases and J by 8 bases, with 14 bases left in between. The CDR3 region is CASSYSILGIDEQFF. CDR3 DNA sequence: TGTGCCAGCAGTTACTCGATTTTAGGGATCGATGAGCAGTTCTTC.

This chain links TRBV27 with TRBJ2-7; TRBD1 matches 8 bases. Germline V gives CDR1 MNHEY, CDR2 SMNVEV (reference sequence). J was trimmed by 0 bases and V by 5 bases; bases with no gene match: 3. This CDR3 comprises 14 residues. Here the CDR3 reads CASSMDRDSYEQYF. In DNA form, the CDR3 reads TGTGCCAGCAGTATGGACAGGGACTCCTACGAGCAGTACTTC.

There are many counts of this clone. Here the CDR3 reads CAISETQNTEAFF. CDR3 sequence (DNA): TGTGCCATCAGTGAGACGCAGAACACTGAAGCTTTCTTT. The chain recombines TRBV10-3 with TRBJ1-1; no reliable D call. The CDR3 covers 13 residues. Germline V gene sequence: CDR1 ENHRY, CDR2 SYGVKD. Trimming removed 2 bases from V and 1 base from J, with 5 bases in between.

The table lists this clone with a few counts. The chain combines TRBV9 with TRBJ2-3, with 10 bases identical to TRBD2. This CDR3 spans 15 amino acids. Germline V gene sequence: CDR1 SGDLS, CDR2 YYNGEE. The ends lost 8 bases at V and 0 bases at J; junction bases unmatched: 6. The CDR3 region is CASSSGSWSTDTQYF. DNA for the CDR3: TGTGCCAGTTCTAGCGGGAGTTGGAGCACAGATACGCAGTATTTT.

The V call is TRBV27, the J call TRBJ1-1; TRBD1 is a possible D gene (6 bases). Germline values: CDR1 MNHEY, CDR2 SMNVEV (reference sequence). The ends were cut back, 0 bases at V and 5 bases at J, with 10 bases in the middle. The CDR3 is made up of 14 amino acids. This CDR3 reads CASSLSGGRTEAFF. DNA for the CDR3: TGTGCCAGCAGTTTATCGGGGGGGCGGACTGAAGCTTTCTTT.

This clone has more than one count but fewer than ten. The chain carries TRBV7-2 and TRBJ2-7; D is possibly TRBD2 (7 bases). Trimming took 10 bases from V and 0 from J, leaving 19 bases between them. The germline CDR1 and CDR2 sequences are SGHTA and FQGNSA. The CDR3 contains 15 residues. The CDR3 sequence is CATRKSGGPSYEQYF. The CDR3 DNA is TGTGCCACCAGGAAGTCGGGGGGCCCCTCCTACGAGCAGTACTTC. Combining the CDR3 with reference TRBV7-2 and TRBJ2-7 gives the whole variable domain GAGVSQSPSNKVTEKGKDVELRCDPISGHTALYWYRQSLGQGLEFLIYFQGNSAPDKSGLPSDRFSAERTGGSVSTLTIQRTQQEDSAVYLCATRKSGGPSYEQYFGPGTRLTVT.

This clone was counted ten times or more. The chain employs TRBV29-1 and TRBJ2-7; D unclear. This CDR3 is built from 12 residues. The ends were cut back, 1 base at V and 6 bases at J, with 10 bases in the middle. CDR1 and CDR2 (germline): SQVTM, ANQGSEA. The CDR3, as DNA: TGCAGCGTTGAAGGGCTAGTAGCCGAGCAGTACTTC. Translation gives CSVEGLVAEQYF.

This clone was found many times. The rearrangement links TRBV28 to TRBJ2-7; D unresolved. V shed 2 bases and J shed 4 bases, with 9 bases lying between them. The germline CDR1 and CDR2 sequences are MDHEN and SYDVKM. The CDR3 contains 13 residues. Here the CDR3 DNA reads TGTGCCAGCAGTTTACCCCCGGGTTACGAGCAGTACTTC. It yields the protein CASSLPPGYEQYF.

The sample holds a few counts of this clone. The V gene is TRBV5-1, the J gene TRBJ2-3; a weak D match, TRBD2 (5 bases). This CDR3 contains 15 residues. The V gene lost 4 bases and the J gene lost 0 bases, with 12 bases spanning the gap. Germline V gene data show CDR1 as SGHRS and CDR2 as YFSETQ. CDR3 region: CASSTGIDSTDTQYF. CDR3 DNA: TGCGCCAGCAGCACCGGGATCGATAGCACAGATACGCAGTATTTT. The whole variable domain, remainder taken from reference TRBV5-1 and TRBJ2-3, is KAGVTQTPRYLIKTRGQQVTLSCSPISGHRSVSWYQQTPGQGLQFLFEYFSETQRNKGNFPGRFSGRQFSNSRSEMNVSTLELGDSALYLCASSTGIDSTDTQYFGPGTRLTVL.

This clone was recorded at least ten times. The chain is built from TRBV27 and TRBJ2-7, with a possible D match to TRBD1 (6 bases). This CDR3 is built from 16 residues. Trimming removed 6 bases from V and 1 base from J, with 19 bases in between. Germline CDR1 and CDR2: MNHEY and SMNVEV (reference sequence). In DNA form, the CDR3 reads TGTGCCAGCAGGGGGGCCGTGGGGAGTTCGTCCTACGAGCAGTACTTC. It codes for CASRGAVGSSSYEQYF.

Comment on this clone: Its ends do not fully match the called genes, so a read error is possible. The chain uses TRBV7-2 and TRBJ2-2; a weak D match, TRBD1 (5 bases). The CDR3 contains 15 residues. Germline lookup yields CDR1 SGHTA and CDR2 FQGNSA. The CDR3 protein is CASGLAQGGTGELFF. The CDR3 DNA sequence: TGTGCCAGCGGCTTAGCTCAGGGTGGCACCGGGGAGCTGTTTTTT. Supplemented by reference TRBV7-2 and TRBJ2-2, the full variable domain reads GAGVSQSPSNKVTEKGKDVELRCDPISGHTALYWYRQSLGQGLEFLIYFQGNSAPDKSGLPSDRFSAERTGGSVSTLTIQRTQQEDSAVYLCASGLAQGGTGELFFGEGSRLTVL.

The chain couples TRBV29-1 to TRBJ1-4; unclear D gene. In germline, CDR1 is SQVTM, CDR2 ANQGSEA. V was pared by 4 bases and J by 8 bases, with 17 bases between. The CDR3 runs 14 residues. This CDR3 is CSVGFPDPGEKLFF. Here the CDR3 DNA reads TGCAGCGTTGGGTTCCCCGATCCTGGGGAAAAACTGTTTTTT.

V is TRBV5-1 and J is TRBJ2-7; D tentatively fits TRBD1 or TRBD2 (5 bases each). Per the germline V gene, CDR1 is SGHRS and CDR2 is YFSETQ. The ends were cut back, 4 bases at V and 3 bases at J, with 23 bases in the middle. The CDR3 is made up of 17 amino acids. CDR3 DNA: TGCGCCAGCAGCCCCGCCCCCTACGGGACGGGTGACTACGAGCAGTACTTC. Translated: CASSPAPYGTGDYEQYF.

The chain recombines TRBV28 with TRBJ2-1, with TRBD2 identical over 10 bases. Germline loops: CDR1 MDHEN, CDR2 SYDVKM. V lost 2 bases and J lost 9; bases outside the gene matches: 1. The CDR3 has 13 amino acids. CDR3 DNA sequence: TGTGCCAGCAGTTTACTAGCGGGAGTTGAGCAGTTCTTC. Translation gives CASSLLAGVEQFF.

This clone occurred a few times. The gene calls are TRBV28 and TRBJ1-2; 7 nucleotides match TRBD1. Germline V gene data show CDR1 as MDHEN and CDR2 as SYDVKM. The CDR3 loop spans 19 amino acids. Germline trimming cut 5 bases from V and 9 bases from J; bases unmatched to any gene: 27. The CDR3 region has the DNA TGTGCCAGCAGTCCAATCACCTTCACCGGGACAGCAATCTGGTCGAGCTACACCTTC. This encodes CASSPITFTGTAIWSSYTF.